This entry describes one T cell receptor beta chain. This CDR3 contains 17 residues. Deletions cut 2 bases from V and 4 bases from J, with 20 bases between. From germline, CDR1 is SEHNR and CDR2 FQNEAQ (reference sequence). The repertoire was sequenced with immunoSEQ multiplex PCR; TCRdb's copy has only in-frame clones and lacks some. The table has 50,000 to 60,000 clones, over 80% seen once. This record belongs to a study of T cell changes during pregnancy in multiple sclerosis. The V and J genes are TRBV7-9 and TRBJ1-1; weak D call: TRBD1 (6 bases). The receptor was derived from a female donor with multiple sclerosis, enrolled in a pregnancy study. Sequences were derived from CD4+ T cells from peripheral blood mononuclear cells, sampled in the first trimester of pregnancy. The CDR3 nucleotides read TGTGCCAGCAGCTTATTCGGATCGGGGGGCACCGGCACTGAAGCTTTCTTT. Translation: CASSLFGSGGTGTEAFF.